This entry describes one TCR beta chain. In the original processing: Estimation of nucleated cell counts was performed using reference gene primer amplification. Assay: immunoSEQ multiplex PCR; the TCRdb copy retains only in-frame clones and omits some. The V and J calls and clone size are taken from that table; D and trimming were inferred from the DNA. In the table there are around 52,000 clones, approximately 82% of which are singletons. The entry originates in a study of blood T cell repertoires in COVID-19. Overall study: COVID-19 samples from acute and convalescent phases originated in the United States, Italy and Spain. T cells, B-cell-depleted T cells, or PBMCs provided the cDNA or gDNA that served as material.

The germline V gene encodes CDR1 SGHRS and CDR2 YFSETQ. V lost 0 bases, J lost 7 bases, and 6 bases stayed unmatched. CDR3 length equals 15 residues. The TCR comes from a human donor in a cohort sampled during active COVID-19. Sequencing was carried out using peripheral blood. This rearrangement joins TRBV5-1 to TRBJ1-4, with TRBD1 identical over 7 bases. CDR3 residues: CASSLEGTATEKLFF. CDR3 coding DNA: TGCGCCAGCAGCTTGGAAGGGACAGCGACTGAAAAACTGTTTTTT.